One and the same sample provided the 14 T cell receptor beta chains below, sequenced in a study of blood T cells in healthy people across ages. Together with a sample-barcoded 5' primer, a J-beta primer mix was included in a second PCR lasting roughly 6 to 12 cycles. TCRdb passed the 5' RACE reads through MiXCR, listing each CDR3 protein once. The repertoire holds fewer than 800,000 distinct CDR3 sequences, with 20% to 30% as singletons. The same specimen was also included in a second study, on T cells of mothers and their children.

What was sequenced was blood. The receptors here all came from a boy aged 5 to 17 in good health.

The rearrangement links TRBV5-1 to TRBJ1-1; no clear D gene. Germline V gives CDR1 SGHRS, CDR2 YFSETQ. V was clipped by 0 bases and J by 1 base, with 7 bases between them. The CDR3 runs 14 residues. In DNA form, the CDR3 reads TGCGCCAGCAGCTTGGTCGGCCCGAACACTGAAGCTTTCTTT. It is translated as CASSLVGPNTEAFF. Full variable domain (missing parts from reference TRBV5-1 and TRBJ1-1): KAGVTQTPRYLIKTRGQQVTLSCSPISGHRSVSWYQQTPGQGLQFLFEYFSETQRNKGNFPGRFSGRQFSNSRSEMNVSTLELGDSALYLCASSLVGPNTEAFFGQGTRLTVV.

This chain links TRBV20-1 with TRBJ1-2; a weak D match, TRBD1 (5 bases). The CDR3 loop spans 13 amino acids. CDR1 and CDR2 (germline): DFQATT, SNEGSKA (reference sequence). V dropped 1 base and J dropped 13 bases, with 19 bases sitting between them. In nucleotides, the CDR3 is TGCAGTGCTAGAGGGGCGGAATTTCGGGGCCCCACCTTC. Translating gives CSARGAEFRGPTF.

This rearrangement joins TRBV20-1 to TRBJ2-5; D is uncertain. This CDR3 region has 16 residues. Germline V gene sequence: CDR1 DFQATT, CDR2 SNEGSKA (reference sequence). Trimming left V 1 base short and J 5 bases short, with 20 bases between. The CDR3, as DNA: TGCAGTGCTAGAGCCTTACCAGTAGGGATTGAGGAGACCCAGTACTTC. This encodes CSARALPVGIEETQYF.

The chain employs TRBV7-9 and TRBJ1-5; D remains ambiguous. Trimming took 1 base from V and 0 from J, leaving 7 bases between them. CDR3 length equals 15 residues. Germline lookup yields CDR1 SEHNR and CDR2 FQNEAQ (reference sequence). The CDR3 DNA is TGTGCCAGCAGCTTAGGCTGGGTTAGCAATCAGCCCCAGCATTTT. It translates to CASSLGWVSNQPQHF.

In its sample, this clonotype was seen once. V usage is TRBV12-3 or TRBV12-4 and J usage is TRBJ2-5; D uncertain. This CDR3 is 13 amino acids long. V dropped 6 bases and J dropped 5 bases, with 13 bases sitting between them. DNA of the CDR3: TGTGCCAGCAGCGTCGGCAGCAGGGAGACCCAGTACTTC. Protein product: CASSVGSRETQYF.

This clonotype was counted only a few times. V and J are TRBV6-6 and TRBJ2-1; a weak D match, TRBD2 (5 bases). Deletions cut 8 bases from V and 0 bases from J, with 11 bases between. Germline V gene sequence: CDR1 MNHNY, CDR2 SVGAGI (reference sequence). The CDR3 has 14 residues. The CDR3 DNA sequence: TGTGCCAGCGCCCCGGGGAGCTCCTACAATGAGCAGTTCTTC. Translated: CASAPGSSYNEQFF.

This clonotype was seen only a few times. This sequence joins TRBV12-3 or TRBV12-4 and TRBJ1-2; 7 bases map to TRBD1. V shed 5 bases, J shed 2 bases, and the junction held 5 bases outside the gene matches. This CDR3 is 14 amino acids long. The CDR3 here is CASSKGARNYGYTF. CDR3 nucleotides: TGTGCCAGCAGTAAGGGGGCGAGGAACTATGGCTACACCTTC.

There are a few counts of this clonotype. CDR3 bases: TGTGCCAGCAGTACGGCAGGGGTAGGGGGCTACACCTTC. Protein sequence: CASSTAGVGGYTF. This chain links TRBV9 with TRBJ1-2; the D gene is possibly TRBD1 (6 bases). The CDR3 totals 13 residues. Germline loops: CDR1 SGDLS, CDR2 YYNGEE. V was shortened by 5 bases and J by 8 bases, with 16 bases between the two germline ends.

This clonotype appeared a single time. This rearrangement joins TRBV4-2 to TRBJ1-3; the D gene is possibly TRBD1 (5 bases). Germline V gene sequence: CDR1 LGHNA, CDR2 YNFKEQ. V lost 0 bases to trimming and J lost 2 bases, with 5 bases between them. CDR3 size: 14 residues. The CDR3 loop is CASSQDRAGNTIYF. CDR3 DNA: TGTGCCAGCAGCCAAGACAGGGCTGGAAACACCATATATTTT.

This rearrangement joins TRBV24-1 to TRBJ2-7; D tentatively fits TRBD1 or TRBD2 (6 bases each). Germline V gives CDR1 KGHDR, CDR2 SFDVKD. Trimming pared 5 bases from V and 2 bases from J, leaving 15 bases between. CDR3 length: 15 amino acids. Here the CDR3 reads CATSAERGRPYEQYF. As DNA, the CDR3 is TGTGCCACCAGTGCCGAACGGGGGCGTCCCTACGAGCAGTACTTC.

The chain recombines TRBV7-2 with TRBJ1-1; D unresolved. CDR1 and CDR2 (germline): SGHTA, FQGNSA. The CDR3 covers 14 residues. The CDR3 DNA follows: TGTGCTATCTCGGAGGGAGGAGCGAACACTGAAGCTTTCTTT. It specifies CAISEGGANTEAFF.

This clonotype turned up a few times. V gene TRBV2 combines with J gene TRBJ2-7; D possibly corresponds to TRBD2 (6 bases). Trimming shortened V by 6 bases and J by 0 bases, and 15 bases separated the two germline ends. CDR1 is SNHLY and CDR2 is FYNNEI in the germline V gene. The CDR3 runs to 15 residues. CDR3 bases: TGTGCCAGCAGAGAGGGGAGGACGGTCTCCTACGAGCAGTACTTC. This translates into CASREGRTVSYEQYF. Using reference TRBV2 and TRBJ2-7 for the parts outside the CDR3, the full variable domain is EPEVTQTPSHQVTQMGQEVILRCVPISNHLYFYWYRQILGQKVEFLVSFYNNEISEKSEIFDDQFSVERPDGSNFTLKIRSTKLEDSAMYFCASREGRTVSYEQYFGPGTRLTVT.

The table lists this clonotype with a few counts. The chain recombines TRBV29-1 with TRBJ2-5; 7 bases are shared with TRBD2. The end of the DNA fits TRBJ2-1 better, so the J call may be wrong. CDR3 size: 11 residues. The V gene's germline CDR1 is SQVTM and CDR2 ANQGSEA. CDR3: CSVLPAGEQFF. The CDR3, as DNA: TGCAGCGTACTCCCAGCGGGAGAGCAGTTCTTC.

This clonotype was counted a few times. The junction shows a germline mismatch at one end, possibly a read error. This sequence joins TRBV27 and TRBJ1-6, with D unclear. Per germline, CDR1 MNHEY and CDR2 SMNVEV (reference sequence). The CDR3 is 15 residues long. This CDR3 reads CASNLRGPYNSPLHF. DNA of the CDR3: TGTGCCAGCAATTTACGAGGCCCCTACAATTCACCCCTCCACTTT.